This T cell receptor (beta chain) comes out of a study of human T cells and chemical hapten exposure. Overall study: Mostly female patients had alopecia areata, totalis or universalis. Overall study findings and caveats: The immune response of these alopecia patients might not match healthy individuals'.

Germline trimming cut 0 bases from V and 3 bases from J; bases unmatched to any gene: 8. This CDR3 contains 17 residues. Germline loops: CDR1 DFQATT, CDR2 SNEGSKA (reference sequence). This clonotype was observed a few times. Its antigen is unknown. A single record per CDR3 protein comes from TCRdb applying MiXCR to the RACE reads. The profile shows approximately 88,000 distinct CDR3 sequences, roughly 13% of them singletons. The time point: patch test 3, about 24 weeks after DPC sensitization. The treatment is: therapeutic diphenylcyclopropenone sensitization with weekly scalp DPC. Unfractionated whole blood served as the source for total RNA extraction.

This chain uses TRBV20-1 with TRBJ2-2; TRBD2 matches 9 bases. The sequence was collected from a woman aged 45 to 65 with alopecia areata. Some clones in this sample may be carry-over from other donors' samples. Sequenced material: whole blood, taken in connection with sensitization to the hapten diphenylcyclopropenone (DPC). The CDR3 loop is CSARDRDSGSYTGELFF. Written as DNA, the CDR3 is TGCAGTGCTAGAGATCGAGATAGCGGGAGTTACACCGGGGAGCTGTTTTTT.